This T cell receptor (beta chain) is drawn from a study of early T cells in non-severe SARS-CoV-2 infection. About the research overall: Whole-blood bulk RNA, unsorted, was sequenced, and chains were unpaired.

The V end was cut by 6 bases, the J end by 4 bases, with 22 bases between. Germline V gene sequence: CDR1 SQVTM, CDR2 ANQGSEA. The CDR3 runs 16 residues. This clonotype was seen a handful of times. Its cognate antigen is unknown. Whole-study findings and limits: Anti-spike CD8 responses were favored in VDJdb matching, and private and CD4 specificities were missed.

Unique molecular identifiers were added to individual cDNA molecules. Using its own MiXCR run on the 5' RACE reads, TCRdb lists one record per CDR3 protein. The sample has fewer than 45,000 distinct CDR3 sequences; nearly 6% are singletons. V gene TRBV29-1 combines with J gene TRBJ2-1, with D possibly TRBD1 on 5 matching bases. This TCR came from an adult who was a healthcare worker with PCR-confirmed SARS-CoV-2 infection or an uninfected control (not recorded which). The sample comprised whole blood. CDR3 loop: CSVVTLDIYPYNEQFF. The CDR3 DNA reads as TGCAGCGTGGTTACTCTGGACATCTATCCATACAATGAGCAGTTCTTC.